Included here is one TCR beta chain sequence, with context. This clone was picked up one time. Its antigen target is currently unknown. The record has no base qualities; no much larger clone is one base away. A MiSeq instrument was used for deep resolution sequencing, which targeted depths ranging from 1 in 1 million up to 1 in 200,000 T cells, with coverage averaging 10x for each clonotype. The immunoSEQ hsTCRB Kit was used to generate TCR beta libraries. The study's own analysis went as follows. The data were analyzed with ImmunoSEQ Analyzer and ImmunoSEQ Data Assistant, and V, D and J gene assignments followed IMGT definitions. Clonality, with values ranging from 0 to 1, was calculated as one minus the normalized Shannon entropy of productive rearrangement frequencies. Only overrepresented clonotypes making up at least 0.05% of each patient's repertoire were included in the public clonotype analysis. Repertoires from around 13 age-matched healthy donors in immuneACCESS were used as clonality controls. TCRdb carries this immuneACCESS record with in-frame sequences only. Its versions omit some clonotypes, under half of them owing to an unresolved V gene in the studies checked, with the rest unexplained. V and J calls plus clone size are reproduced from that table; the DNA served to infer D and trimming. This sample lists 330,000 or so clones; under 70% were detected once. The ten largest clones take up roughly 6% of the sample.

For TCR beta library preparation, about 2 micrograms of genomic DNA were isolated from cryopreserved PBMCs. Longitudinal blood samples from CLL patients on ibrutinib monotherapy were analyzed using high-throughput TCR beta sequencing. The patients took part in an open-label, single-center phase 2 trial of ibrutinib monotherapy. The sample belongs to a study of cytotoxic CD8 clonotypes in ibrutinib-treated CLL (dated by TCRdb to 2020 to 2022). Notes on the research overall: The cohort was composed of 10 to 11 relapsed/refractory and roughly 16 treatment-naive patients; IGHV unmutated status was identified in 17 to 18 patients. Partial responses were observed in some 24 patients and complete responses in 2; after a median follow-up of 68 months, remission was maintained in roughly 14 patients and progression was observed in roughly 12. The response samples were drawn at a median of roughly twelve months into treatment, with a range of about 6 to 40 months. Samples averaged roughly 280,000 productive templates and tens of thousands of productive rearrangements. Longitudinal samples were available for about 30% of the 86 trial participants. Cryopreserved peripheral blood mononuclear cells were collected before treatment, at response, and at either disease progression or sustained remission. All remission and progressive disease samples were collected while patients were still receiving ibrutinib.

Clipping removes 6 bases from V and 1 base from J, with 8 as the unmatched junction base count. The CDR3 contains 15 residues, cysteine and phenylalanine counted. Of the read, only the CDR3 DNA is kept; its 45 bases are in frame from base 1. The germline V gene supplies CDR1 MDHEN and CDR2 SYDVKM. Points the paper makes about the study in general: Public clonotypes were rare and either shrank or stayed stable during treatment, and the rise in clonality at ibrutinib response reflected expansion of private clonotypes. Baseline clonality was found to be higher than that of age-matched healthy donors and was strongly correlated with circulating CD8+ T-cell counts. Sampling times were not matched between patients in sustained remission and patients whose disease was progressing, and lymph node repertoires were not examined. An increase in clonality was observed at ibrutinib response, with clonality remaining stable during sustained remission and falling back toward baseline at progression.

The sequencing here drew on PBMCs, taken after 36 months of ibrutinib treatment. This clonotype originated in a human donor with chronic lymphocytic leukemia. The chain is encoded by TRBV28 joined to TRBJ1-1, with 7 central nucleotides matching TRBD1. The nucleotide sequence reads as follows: TGTGCCAGCAGCACCGGAGAGGGGGCGAACACTGAAGCTTTCTTT. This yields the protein CASSTGEGANTEAFF.